The next 18 T cell receptor beta chains were all read from a single sample in a study of technical replicates of blood from several donors. Data came from immunoSEQ multiplex PCR; TCRdb stores just in-frame clones and leaves some out. The table has roughly 76,000 clones, about 86% seen once. Sequences were obtained from PBMCs. These receptors were collected from a human donor in good health. Some clones in this sample may be carry-over from other donors' samples.

This chain connects TRBV28 to TRBJ2-7; 7 bases agree with TRBD2. V was clipped by 7 bases and J by 3 bases; unmatched bases: 15. The germline CDR1 and CDR2 sequences are MDHEN and SYDVKM. The CDR3 extends over 16 amino acids. The CDR3 sequence: CASNIDLGRGDYEQYF. CDR3 DNA: TGTGCCAGCAACATAGACTTAGGGAGGGGTGACTACGAGCAGTACTTC.

The chain employs TRBV29-1 and TRBJ2-5, with 12 nucleotides matching TRBD2. The CDR3 sequence is 15 residues long. J lost 4 bases, V lost 6 bases, and 9 bases had no gene match. The germline V gene encodes CDR1 SQVTM and CDR2 ANQGSEA. CDR3 nucleotides: TGCAGCGTCGGAGCCCTAGCGGGAGGGCCAGAGACCCAGTACTTC. It specifies CSVGALAGGPETQYF.

This clone was seen just once. The chain uses TRBV6-5 and TRBJ2-2; the D gene is possibly TRBD2 (6 bases). This CDR3 comprises 15 residues. CDR1 and CDR2 from the germline V gene are MNHEY and SVGAGI. Trimming took 7 bases from V and 0 from J, leaving 12 bases between them. The CDR3 is CASTPRLANTGELFF. CDR3 coding DNA: TGTGCCAGCACACCCCGACTAGCGAACACCGGGGAGCTGTTTTTT.

J is TRBJ1-3 and V is TRBV18; maybe TRBD1 (6 bases). Trimming took 5 bases from V and 0 from J, leaving 11 bases between them. Germline V CDR1 and CDR2: KGHSH, LQKENI. The length of the CDR3 is 15 residues. The CDR3: CASSERGGSGNTIYF. DNA for the CDR3: TGTGCCAGCTCAGAACGAGGGGGCTCTGGAAACACCATATATTTT. Supplemented by reference TRBV18 and TRBJ1-3, the full variable domain reads NAGVMQNPRHLVRRRGQEARLRCSPMKGHSHVYWYRQLPEEGLKFMVYLQKENIIDESGMPKERFSAEFPKEGPSILRIQQVVRGDSAAYFCASSERGGSGNTIYFGEGSWLTVV.

The chain has TRBV7-9 and TRBJ2-5; 9 bases align to TRBD2. The CDR3 totals 17 residues. CDR1 and CDR2 from the germline V gene are SEHNR and FQNEAQ (reference sequence). The J segment lost 2 bases and the V segment lost 5 bases, leaving 12 bases of the junction unmatched. CDR3 bases: TGTGCCAGCAGCCCGAACATCGCGGGGGGGCTTCAAGAGACCCAGTACTTC. It yields the protein CASSPNIAGGLQETQYF.

The V call is TRBV4-1, the J call TRBJ2-5; 9 nucleotides agree with TRBD2. V was pared by 5 bases and J by 3 bases, with 4 bases of the junction left unmatched. Germline V gene lookup returns CDR1 MGHRA and CDR2 YSYEKL. This CDR3 spans 14 amino acids. The CDR3 sequence: CASSTGLAKETQYF. CDR3 nucleotide sequence: TGCGCCAGCAGCACGGGACTAGCTAAAGAGACCCAGTACTTC.

Only one count was recorded for this clone. At one end, the junction sequence differs from germline, possibly due to a read error. Other DNA sequences in the same sample also yield this CDR3. This sequence joins TRBV6-1 and TRBJ1-1, with D perhaps TRBD1 (5 bases). The CDR3 has 13 amino acids. Germline CDR1 reads MNHNS; CDR2 reads SASEGT. CDR3 sequence (DNA): TGTGCTAGCAGTGAAGGGGAGTACACTGAAGCTTTCTTT. This gives the protein CASSEGEYTEAFF.

The chain is built from TRBV4-2 and TRBJ1-2; 7 bases align to TRBD1. Trimming removed 1 base from V and 3 bases from J; junction bases left unmatched: 5. CDR1 and CDR2 (germline): LGHNA, YNFKEQ. The CDR3 loop spans 15 amino acids. For the CDR3, the DNA is TGTGCCAGCAGCCAAGTCACAGGGGCGGACTATGGCTACACCTTC. Amino acid sequence: CASSQVTGADYGYTF.

V gene TRBV6-1 combines with J gene TRBJ1-5; 8 bases align to TRBD1. V was clipped by 4 bases and J by 1 base; unmatched bases: 3. This CDR3 has 15 residues. CDR1 MNHNS and CDR2 SASEGT come from the germline V gene. The CDR3 bases are TGTGCCAGCAGTGGACAGGGGTTCAGCAATCAGCCCCAGCATTTT. It codes for CASSGQGFSNQPQHF.

This clone appeared many times. The chain uses TRBV7-9 and TRBJ1-1, with D possibly being TRBD1 (6 bases). The ends were cut back, 7 bases at V and 4 bases at J, with 16 bases in the middle. This CDR3 is 14 amino acids long. CDR1 SEHNR and CDR2 FQNEAQ come from the germline V gene (reference sequence). The CDR3 is CASMQKGGGTEAFF. The DNA for the CDR3 is TGTGCCAGCATGCAGAAAGGGGGGGGCACTGAAGCTTTCTTT. Complete variable domain (other parts from reference TRBV7-9 and TRBJ1-1): DTGVSQNPRHKITKRGQNVTFRCDPISEHNRLYWYRQTLGQGPEFLTYFQNEAQLEKSRLLSDRFSAERPKGSFSTLEIQRTEQGDSAMYLCASMQKGGGTEAFFGQGTRLTVV.

This chain joins TRBV5-1 and TRBJ1-3, with D possibly being TRBD1 (5 bases). The V gene lost 5 bases and the J gene lost 0 bases, with 21 bases spanning the gap. This CDR3 is built from 18 residues. Germline V gene sequence: CDR1 SGHRS, CDR2 YFSETQ. This CDR3 is CASSFRGWEGFSGNTIYF. The CDR3 nucleotides read TGCGCCAGCAGTTTTCGGGGGTGGGAGGGGTTCTCTGGAAACACCATATATTTT.

This chain uses TRBV7-7 with TRBJ2-2, with D possibly matching TRBD2 (6 bases). Germline assignment: CDR1 SSHAT and CDR2 FNYEAQ (reference sequence). CDR3 length equals 15 residues. V lost 4 bases to trimming and J lost 0 bases, with 9 bases between them. The CDR3 DNA reads as TGTGCCAGCAGCTATGGCGGGACGAACACCGGGGAGCTGTTTTTT. It specifies CASSYGGTNTGELFF. Using reference TRBV7-7 and TRBJ2-2 for the parts outside the CDR3, the full variable domain is GAGVSQSPRYKVTKRGQDVTLRCDPISSHATLYWYQQALGQGPEFLTYFNYEAQPDKSGLPSDRFSAERPEGSISTLTIQRTEQRDSAMYRCASSYGGTNTGELFFGEGSRLTVL.

V usage is TRBV27 and J usage is TRBJ1-2; D possibly corresponds to TRBD1 (5 bases). V lost 1 base and J lost 11, with 14 bases in between. The CDR3 is 13 amino acids. Germline CDR1 reads MNHEY; CDR2 reads SMNVEV (reference sequence). The CDR3 loop is CASSLLLTGDYTF. CDR3 bases: TGTGCCAGCAGTTTATTGCTGACGGGGGATTACACCTTC.

The V gene is TRBV11-3, the J gene TRBJ2-2; D perhaps matches TRBD2 (6 bases). Trimming removed 5 bases from V and 8 bases from J, with 12 bases in between. CDR1 and CDR2 (germline): SGHNT, YENEEA. The CDR3 runs 13 residues. The CDR3 sequence: CASSTAGKGELFF. DNA of the CDR3: TGTGCCAGCAGCACCGCGGGGAAGGGGGAGCTGTTTTTT.

The genes are TRBV5-4 and TRBJ1-1, with D possibly matching TRBD1 (6 bases). CDR3 size: 14 residues. The V gene lost 4 bases and the J gene lost 0 bases, with 10 bases spanning the gap. Germline values: CDR1 SGHNT, CDR2 YYREEE (reference sequence). The CDR3 DNA reads as TGTGCCAGCAGCACACAGGGTATGAACACTGAAGCTTTCTTT. This gives the protein CASSTQGMNTEAFF.

This clone has just one count. The chain recombines TRBV5-1 with TRBJ1-2; 8 bases agree with TRBD1. The CDR3 contains 16 residues. J gave up 8 bases and V 3 bases, and 15 bases lay outside the gene matches. Looked up from germline, CDR1 is SGHRS and CDR2 is YFSETQ. The CDR3 is CASSSNTGTGSLGYTF. In DNA form, the CDR3 reads TGCGCCAGCAGCTCCAATACCGGGACAGGTAGTTTGGGCTACACCTTC. Drawing the rest from reference TRBV5-1 and TRBJ1-2, the complete variable domain is KAGVTQTPRYLIKTRGQQVTLSCSPISGHRSVSWYQQTPGQGLQFLFEYFSETQRNKGNFPGRFSGRQFSNSRSEMNVSTLELGDSALYLCASSSNTGTGSLGYTFGSGTRLTVV.

The chain recombines TRBV2 with TRBJ1-2; D uncertain. V lost 6 bases, J lost 5 bases, and 10 bases lay in between. This CDR3 has 12 residues. Germline V CDR1 and CDR2: SNHLY, FYNNEI. Here the CDR3 DNA reads TGTGCCAGCAGGGAGACGGTTTATGGCTACACCTTC. Residues: CASRETVYGYTF.

The chain is built from TRBV2 and TRBJ2-2; 14 positions match TRBD2. V lost 11 bases and J lost 5; bases outside the gene matches: 13. CDR1 is SNHLY and CDR2 is FYNNEI in the germline V gene. This CDR3 contains 17 residues. The CDR3 loop reads CACPGTSGGRWTGELFF. CDR3 nucleotides: TGTGCCTGCCCCGGGACTAGCGGGGGACGATGGACCGGGGAGCTGTTTTTT.